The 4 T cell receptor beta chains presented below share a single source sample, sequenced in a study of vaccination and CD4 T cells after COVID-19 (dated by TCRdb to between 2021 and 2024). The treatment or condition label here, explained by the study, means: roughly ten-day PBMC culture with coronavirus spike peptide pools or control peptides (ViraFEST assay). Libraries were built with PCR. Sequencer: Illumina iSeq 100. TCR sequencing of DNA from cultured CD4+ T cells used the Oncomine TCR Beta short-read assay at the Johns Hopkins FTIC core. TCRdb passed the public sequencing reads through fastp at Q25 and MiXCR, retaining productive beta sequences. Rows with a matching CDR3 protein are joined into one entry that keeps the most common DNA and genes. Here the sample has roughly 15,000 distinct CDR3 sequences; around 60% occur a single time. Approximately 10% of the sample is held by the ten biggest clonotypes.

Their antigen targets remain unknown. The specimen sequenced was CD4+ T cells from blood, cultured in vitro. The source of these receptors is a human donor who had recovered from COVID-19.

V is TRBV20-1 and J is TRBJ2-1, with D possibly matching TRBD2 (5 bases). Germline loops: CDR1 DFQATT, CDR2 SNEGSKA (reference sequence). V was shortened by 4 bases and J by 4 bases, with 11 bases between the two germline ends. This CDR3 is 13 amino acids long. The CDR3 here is CSAMSSPYNEQFF. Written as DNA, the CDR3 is TGCAGTGCTATGTCTAGCCCTTACAATGAGCAGTTCTTC.

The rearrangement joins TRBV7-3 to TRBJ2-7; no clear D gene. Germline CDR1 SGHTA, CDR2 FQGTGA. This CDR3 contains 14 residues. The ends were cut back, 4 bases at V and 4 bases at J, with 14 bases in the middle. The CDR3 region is CASSSGAPDYEQYF. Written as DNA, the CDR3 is TGTGCCAGCAGCTCCGGTGCCCCCGATTACGAGCAGTACTTC.

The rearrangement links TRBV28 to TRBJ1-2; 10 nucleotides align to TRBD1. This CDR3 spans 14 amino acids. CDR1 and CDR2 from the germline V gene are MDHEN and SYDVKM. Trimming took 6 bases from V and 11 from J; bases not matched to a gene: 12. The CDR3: CASSPGTGVVGYTF. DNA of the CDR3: TGTGCCAGCAGCCCCGGGACAGGGGTTGTTGGGTACACCTTC.

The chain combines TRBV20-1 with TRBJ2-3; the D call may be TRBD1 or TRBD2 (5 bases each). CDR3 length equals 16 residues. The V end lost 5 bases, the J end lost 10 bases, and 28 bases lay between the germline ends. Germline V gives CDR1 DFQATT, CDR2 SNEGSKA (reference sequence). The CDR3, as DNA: TGCAGTGCTTCGGACACGGATCTGTTCGGGGATAAGGCGCAGTATTTT. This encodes CSASDTDLFGDKAQYF.